Below are 11 T cell receptor beta chains sequenced from a single sample in a study of blood T cells in healthy people across ages (dated by TCRdb to 2013 to 2016). Libraries were built with 5' RACE. Sequencer: Illumina HiSeq 2500. The second PCR ran for roughly 7 to 11 cycles and used a J-beta primer mix along with a sample-barcoded 5' primer. TCRdb redid the processing of the public reads, applying fastp at Q25 and MiXCR, and retained in-frame beta chains. CDR3 protein duplicates are merged, each entry listing the most common genes and DNA. The sample table lists about 640,000 distinct CDR3 sequences, roughly 43% of them with a count of one. The ten largest clones add up to 30% of the sample. The specimen was blood. The receptor set was obtained from an elderly man in good health.

This clonotype was seen more than once but under ten times. The chain carries TRBV7-9 and TRBJ2-6; D gene unclear. Germline CDR1 reads SEHNR; CDR2 reads FQNEAQ (reference sequence). V gave up 3 bases and J gave up 2 bases, with 2 bases separating them. The CDR3 spans 13 residues. The chain's CDR3 is CASSFTGANVLTF. CDR3 nucleotides: TGTGCCAGCAGCTTTACTGGGGCCAACGTCCTGACTTTC.

The V and J genes are TRBV11-2 and TRBJ2-1, with 14 bases aligning to TRBD2. The germline V gene encodes CDR1 SGHAT and CDR2 FQNNGV. V dropped 5 bases and J dropped 11; count of bases not matched to a gene: 8. The CDR3 runs 15 residues. DNA for the CDR3: TGTGCCAGCAGCCCAGGGACTAGCGGGAGATATAAGCAGTTCTTC. It is translated as CASSPGTSGRYKQFF.

The chain is built from TRBV4-3 and TRBJ2-3; D is uncertain. The CDR3 extends over 13 amino acids. V lost 1 base and J lost 2, with 4 bases in between. Looked up from germline, CDR1 is LGHNA and CDR2 is YSLEER. DNA of the CDR3: TGCGCCAGCAGCCAAGTACACACAGATACGCAGTATTTT. Translating gives CASSQVHTDTQYF.

V is TRBV24-1 and J is TRBJ2-3, with D possibly TRBD1 on 5 matching bases. The CDR3 covers 15 residues. Germline assignment: CDR1 KGHDR and CDR2 SFDVKD. The V and J ends lost 11 bases and 3 bases respectively, with 20 bases between them. CDR3 sequence (DNA): TGTGCCATATCTCGACAGTCCGTTTCGACAGATACGCAGTATTTT. Translation: CAISRQSVSTDTQYF.

The rearrangement uses TRBV20-1 and TRBJ2-3; TRBD2 aligns across 8 bases. Per germline, CDR1 DFQATT and CDR2 SNEGSKA (reference sequence). With V trimmed by 5 bases and J by 4 bases, 11 bases remained unmatched. There are 15 residues in the CDR3. The CDR3 DNA sequence: TGCAGTGCTTCAATTACTAGGCGGGAGGCAGATACGCAGTATTTT. Translation gives CSASITRREADTQYF.

This clonotype was seen repeatedly, ten times or more. The rearrangement joins TRBV7-8 to TRBJ2-1; 14 bases are shared with TRBD2. J lost 4 bases, V lost 2 bases, and 7 bases had no gene match. This CDR3 has 18 residues. Germline V gene data show CDR1 as SGHVS and CDR2 as FQNEAQ. CDR3 sequence (DNA): TGTGCCAGCAGCTTACGAAGGACTAGCGGGAGGAATTACAATGAGCAGTTCTTC. Translation gives CASSLRRTSGRNYNEQFF. The entire variable domain, with the rest obtained from reference TRBV7-8 and TRBJ2-1, is as follows: GAGVSQSPRYKVAKRGQDVALRCDPISGHVSLFWYQQALGQGPEFLTYFQNEAQLDKSGLPSDRFFAERPEGSVSTLKIQRTQQEDSAVYLCASSLRRTSGRNYNEQFFGPGTRLTVL.

Turning to this clonotype: A much larger clone sits a single nucleotide away, making a read error possible. The rearrangement joins TRBV7-8 to TRBJ2-1; 12 bases align to TRBD2. CDR3 length: 17 amino acids. Germline loops: CDR1 SGHVS, CDR2 FQNEAQ. The chain's CDR3 is CASSLQRTSGAYNGQFF. DNA for the CDR3: TGTGCCAGCAGCCTCCAGAGGACTAGCGGGGCCTACAATGGGCAGTTCTTC.

J is TRBJ2-1 and V is TRBV20-1; TRBD2 matches 11 bases. Trimming removed 6 bases from V and 2 bases from J; junction bases left unmatched: 3. This CDR3 is built from 14 residues. CDR1 is DFQATT, CDR2 SNEGSKA, per germline (reference sequence). The CDR3 nucleotides read TGCAGTGCCCGACTAGCGGGAACCTACAATGAGCAGTTCTTC. Translating gives CSARLAGTYNEQFF.

This sequence joins TRBV5-1 and TRBJ2-2, with 8 bases lining up with TRBD1. Per germline, CDR1 SGHRS and CDR2 YFSETQ. With 4 bases clipped from V and 3 bases from J, the junction kept 8 bases outside the gene matches. The CDR3 runs 16 residues. The CDR3 protein is CASSHPGQGDTGELFF. The CDR3 coding sequence is TGCGCCAGCAGCCACCCCGGACAGGGAGACACCGGGGAGCTGTTTTTT.

This clonotype occurred once. The rearrangement links TRBV28 to TRBJ1-5; 9 bases match TRBD1. CDR1 is MDHEN and CDR2 is SYDVKM in the germline V gene. The V and J ends lost 2 bases and 7 bases, in that order; junction bases with no gene match: 6. The CDR3 sequence is 15 residues long. CDR3: CASSLTGQGIQPQHF. DNA for the CDR3: TGTGCCAGCAGTTTAACGGGACAGGGTATCCAGCCCCAGCATTTT.

This clonotype was recorded at least ten times. This rearrangement joins TRBV7-3 to TRBJ2-3, with D perhaps TRBD1 (5 bases). V was clipped by 2 bases and J by 2 bases, with 11 bases between them. Germline V gene lookup returns CDR1 SGHTA and CDR2 FQGTGA. The CDR3 has 15 residues. The CDR3 coding sequence is TGTGCCAGCAGCTTAGGTGGGGCCGACACAGATACGCAGTATTTT. Translation: CASSLGGADTDTQYF. The whole variable domain, remainder taken from reference TRBV7-3 and TRBJ2-3, is GAGVSQTPSNKVTEKGKYVELRCDPISGHTALYWYRQSLGQGPEFLIYFQGTGAADDSGLPNDRFFAVRPEGSVSTLKIQRTERGDSAVYLCASSLGGADTDTQYFGPGTRLTVL.